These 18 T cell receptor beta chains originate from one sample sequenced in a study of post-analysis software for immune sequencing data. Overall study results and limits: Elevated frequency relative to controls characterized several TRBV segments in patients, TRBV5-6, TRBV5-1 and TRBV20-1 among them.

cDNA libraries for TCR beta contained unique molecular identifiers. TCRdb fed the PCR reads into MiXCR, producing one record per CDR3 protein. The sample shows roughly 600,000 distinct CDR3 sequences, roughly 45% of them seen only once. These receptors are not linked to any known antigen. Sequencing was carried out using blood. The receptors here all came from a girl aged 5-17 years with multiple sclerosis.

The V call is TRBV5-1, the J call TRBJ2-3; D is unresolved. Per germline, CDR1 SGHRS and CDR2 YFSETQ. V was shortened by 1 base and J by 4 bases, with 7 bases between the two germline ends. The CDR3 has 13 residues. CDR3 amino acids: CASSLFTSDTQYF. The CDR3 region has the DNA TGCGCCAGCAGCTTGTTTACCTCAGATACGCAGTATTTT.

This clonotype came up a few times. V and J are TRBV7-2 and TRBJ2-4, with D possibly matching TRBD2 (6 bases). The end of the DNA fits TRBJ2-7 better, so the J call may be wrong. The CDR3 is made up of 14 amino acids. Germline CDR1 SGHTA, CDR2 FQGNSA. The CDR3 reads CASSFVGGVSEQYF. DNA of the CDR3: TGTGCCAGCAGCTTCGTTGGCGGGGTAAGCGAGCAGTACTTC.

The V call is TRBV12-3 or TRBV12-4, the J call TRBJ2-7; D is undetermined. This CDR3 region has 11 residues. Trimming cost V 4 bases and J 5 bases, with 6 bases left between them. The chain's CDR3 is CASSSAHEQYF. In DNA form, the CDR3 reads TGTGCCAGCAGTTCCGCCCACGAGCAGTACTTC.

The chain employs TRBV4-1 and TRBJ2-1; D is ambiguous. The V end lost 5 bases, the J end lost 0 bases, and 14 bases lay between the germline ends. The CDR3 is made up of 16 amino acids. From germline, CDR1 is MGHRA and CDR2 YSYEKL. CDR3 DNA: TGCGCCAGCAGCTCAACACCCGGACGCTCCTACAATGAGCAGTTCTTC. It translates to CASSSTPGRSYNEQFF.

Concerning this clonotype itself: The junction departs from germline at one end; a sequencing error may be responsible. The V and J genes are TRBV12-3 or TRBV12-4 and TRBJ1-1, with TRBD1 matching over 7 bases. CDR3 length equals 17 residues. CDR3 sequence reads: CASSPWTGSVVNTEAFF. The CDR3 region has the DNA TGTGCTAGCAGTCCATGGACAGGTTCGGTAGTGAACACTGAAGCTTTCTTT.

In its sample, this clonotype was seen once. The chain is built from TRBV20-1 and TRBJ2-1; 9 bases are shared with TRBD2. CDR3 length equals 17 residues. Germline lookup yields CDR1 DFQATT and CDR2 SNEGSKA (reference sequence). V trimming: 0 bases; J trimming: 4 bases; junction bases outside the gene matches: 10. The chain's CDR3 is CSARDSSGRRMYNEQFF. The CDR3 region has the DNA TGCAGTGCTAGAGATTCCAGCGGGAGGAGAATGTACAATGAGCAGTTCTTC.

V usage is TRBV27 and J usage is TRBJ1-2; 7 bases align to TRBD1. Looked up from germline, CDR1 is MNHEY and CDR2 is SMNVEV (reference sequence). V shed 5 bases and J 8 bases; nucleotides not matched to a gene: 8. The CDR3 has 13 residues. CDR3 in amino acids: CASSITGAQGYTF. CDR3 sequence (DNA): TGTGCCAGCAGTATCACAGGGGCTCAAGGCTACACCTTC.

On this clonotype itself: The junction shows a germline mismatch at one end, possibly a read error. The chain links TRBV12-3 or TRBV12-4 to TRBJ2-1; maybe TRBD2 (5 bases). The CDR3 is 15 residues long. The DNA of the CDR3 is TGTGCCAGCTGTTTGCGGGTGAGCTCCTACAATGAGCAGTTCTTC. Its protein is CASCLRVSSYNEQFF.

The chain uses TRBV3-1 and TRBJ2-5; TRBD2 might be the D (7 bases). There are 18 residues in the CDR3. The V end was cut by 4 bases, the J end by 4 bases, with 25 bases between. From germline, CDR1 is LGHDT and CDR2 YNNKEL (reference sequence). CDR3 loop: CASSPQGTSVGAVETQYF. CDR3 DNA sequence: TGTGCCAGCAGCCCACAGGGAACTAGCGTGGGGGCAGTAGAGACCCAGTACTTC.

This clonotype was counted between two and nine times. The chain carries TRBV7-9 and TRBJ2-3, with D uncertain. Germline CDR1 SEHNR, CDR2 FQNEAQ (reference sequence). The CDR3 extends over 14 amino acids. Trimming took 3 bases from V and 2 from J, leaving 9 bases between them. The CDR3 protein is CASSFAPFTDTQYF. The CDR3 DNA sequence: TGTGCCAGCAGCTTTGCCCCTTTCACAGATACGCAGTATTTT.

The CDR3 loop is CASGLGSVETQYF. In DNA form, the CDR3 reads TGTGCTAGTGGTTTGGGGAGCGTTGAGACCCAGTACTTC. The chain employs TRBV12-5 and TRBJ2-5; unclear D gene. Germline CDR1 is LGHNT and CDR2 is FRNRAP. There are 13 residues in the CDR3. Deletions cut 1 base from V and 5 bases from J, with 8 bases between.

This CDR3 reads CASSQVTGGEQETQYF. The CDR3 coding sequence is TGCGCCAGCAGCCAAGTTACAGGGGGCGAACAAGAGACCCAGTACTTC. V is TRBV4-1 and J is TRBJ2-5; 9 positions agree with TRBD1. This CDR3 has 16 residues. Germline V gene data show CDR1 as MGHRA and CDR2 as YSYEKL. Germline trimming cut 1 base from V and 2 bases from J; bases unmatched to any gene: 5.

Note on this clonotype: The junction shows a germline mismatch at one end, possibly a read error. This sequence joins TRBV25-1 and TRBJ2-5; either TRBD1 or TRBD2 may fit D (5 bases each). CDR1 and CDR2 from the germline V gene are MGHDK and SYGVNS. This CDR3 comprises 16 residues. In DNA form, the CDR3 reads TGTGCCAACAGTGAGGGGCACAACTCTGGAAAGGAGACCCAGTACTTC. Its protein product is CANSEGHNSGKETQYF.

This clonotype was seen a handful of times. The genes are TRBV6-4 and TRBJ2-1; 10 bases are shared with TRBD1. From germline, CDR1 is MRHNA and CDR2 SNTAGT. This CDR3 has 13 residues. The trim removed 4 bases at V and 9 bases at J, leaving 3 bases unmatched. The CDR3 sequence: CASSVDRGSEQFF. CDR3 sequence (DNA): TGTGCCAGCAGTGTGGACAGGGGGTCTGAGCAGTTCTTC.

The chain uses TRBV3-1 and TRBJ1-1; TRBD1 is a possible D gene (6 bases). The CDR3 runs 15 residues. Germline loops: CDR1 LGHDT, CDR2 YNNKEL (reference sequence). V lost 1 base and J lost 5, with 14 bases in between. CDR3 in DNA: TGTGCCAGCAGCCAAGGCGGCAGGGGTAGTACTGAAGCTTTCTTT. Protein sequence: CASSQGGRGSTEAFF. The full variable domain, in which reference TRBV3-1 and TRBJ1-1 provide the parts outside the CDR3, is DTAVSQTPKYLVTQMGNDKSIKCEQNLGHDTMYWYKQDSKKFLKIMFSYNNKELIINETVPNRFSPKSPDKAHLNLHINSLELGDSAVYFCASSQGGRGSTEAFFGQGTRLTVV.

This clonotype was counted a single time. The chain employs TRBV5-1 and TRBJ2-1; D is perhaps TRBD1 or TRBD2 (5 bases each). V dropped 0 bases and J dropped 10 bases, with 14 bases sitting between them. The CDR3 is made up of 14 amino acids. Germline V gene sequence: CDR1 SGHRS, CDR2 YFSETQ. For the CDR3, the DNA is TGCGCCAGCAGCTTGGGGGGCCGGAGGCGGGAGCAGTTCTTC. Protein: CASSLGGRRREQFF.

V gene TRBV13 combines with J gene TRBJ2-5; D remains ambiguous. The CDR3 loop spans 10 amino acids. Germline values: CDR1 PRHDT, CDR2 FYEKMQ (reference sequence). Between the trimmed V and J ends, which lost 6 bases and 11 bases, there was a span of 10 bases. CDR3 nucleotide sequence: TGTGCCAGCAGTTTTCCAAAGCAGTACTTC. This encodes CASSFPKQYF.

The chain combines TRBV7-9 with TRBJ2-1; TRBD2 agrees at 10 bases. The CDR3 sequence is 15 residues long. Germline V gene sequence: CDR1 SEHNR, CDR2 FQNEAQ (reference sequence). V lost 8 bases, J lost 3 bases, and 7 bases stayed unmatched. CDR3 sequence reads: CASLAGEPNYNEQFF. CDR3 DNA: TGTGCCAGCCTAGCGGGGGAACCGAACTACAATGAGCAGTTCTTC.